A single T cell receptor beta chain is shown here with its context. The count of this clone is one. Its binding antigen is unknown. No per-base quality is available; no much larger clone lies one base away. The method was the immunoSEQ multiplex PCR assay. High-throughput TCR-beta CDR3 sequencing of genomic DNA from most patients was performed by Adaptive Biotechnologies. On the study's bioinformatics: TCR sequencing data were retrieved from Adaptive's ImmunoSEQ software for around 20 patients, whereas a few other patients were processed with MiXCR and VDJtools. Because the origin of CDR3 nucleotide sequences shared between donor and recipient could not be assigned, those sequences were removed. To be classed as alloreactive, a clone needed at least 2-fold expansion over unstimulated cells and a minimum CFSE-low frequency of 0.002% (template counts) or 0.001% (read counts). Mappable clones were those detected in sequenced pre-transplant spleen, lymph node, or MLR CFSE-low populations of the donor or recipient. The cumulative frequency of alloreactive clones was calculated as a percentage of all sequences, weighted by copy number. Sourced from immuneACCESS, this table was stored by TCRdb with only in-frame sequences that have V and J called. A share of the clones is absent; for the studies checked, an unresolved V gene accounts for under half, and the remainder has no known explanation. The V and J calls and clone size are taken from that table; D and trimming were inferred from the DNA. For this sample there are more than 10,000 clones; 93% appear just once. The top ten hold around 4.4% of the sample.

The record originates from a study of graft-versus-host responses after intestinal transplantation (dated by TCRdb to about 2021). With respect to the entire study: Recipients received multivisceral, liver-intestinal, or isolated intestinal transplants. Every recipient was given anti-thymocyte globulin induction, then maintenance tacrolimus and steroids for 3 to 4 years. A peak of at least 4% donor T cells among recipient peripheral blood mononuclear cells was the definition used for donor T cell macrochimerism. Samples from three later patients were sequenced in-house on an Illumina MiSeq with MiXCR processing rather than by the commercial service. Bulk TCR-beta CDR3 sequencing was used to track graft-versus-host and host-versus-graft alloreactive T cell clones in the graft, circulation and bone marrow after intestinal transplantation. The cohort enrolled about two dozen intestinal transplant recipients, one of whom was a retransplant, and a few patients without pretransplant specimens were excluded. Alloreactive clones were identified by sequencing pre-transplant mixed lymphocyte reaction products and comparing these products with unstimulated pre-transplant donor and recipient T cells.

Study-wide conclusions, independent of this receptor: Early after transplant, peak levels of circulating GvH clones were associated with declines in HvG clones. GvH clones turned up in recipient bone marrow, with some appearing earlier in ileal mucosa or blood, a pattern consistent with an intestinal mucosal origin. The relatively low number and heterogeneity of intestinal transplant patients limited the conclusions. Patients with donor T cell macrochimerism had high GvH to HvG T cell clonal ratios in their allografts.

Via the germline V gene, CDR1 is SGHAT and CDR2 FQNNGV. Deletion took 5 bases off V and 8 bases off J, with a span of 15 bases between the germline ends. There are 13 amino acids in the CDR3, from cysteine to phenylalanine inclusive. The retained sequence is limited to the CDR3, 39 bases, with the frame set at the first base. Blood samples were collected up to 4 times in the first month after transplant and then at least monthly when available. This receptor chain uses TRBV11-2 and TRBJ1-2, and perhaps TRBD1 as D gene, on 6 matching bases. The clonotype originates from a human patient who received an intestinal transplant, so some T cells may come from the graft donor. This specimen was PBMCs, taken 1032 days after intestinal transplantation. The CDR3: CASSANRVGGYTF. The nucleotides read TGTGCCAGCAGCGCCAACAGGGTGGGGGGCTACACCTTC.